Listed below are T cell receptor beta chains from one sample, sequenced in a study of blood T cells in healthy people across ages. Each CDR3 protein gets one entry after TCRdb re-called the 5' RACE reads with MiXCR. The sample comprises over 1,300,000 distinct CDR3 sequences, approximately 59% of which are singletons, and 5% to 7% rests with the top ten. What was sequenced was blood. These receptors were obtained from a man aged 18 to 30 in good health. CDR3s include the opening cysteine and the closing phenylalanine or tryptophan. Each record gives: V gene, D gene, clone size, J gene, CDR3 DNA, CDR3 protein. D genes are given only for firm matches. Some rows have no size entry. The others give once, few or many, or a class for an expanded clone.

V gene: TRBV4-2
D gene: .
clone size: .
J gene: TRBJ2-1
CDR3 DNA: TGTGCCAGCAGCCCCGGCTCTGGCAGCAATGAGCAGTTCTTC
CDR3 protein: CASSPGSGSNEQFF

V gene: TRBV6-1
D gene: TRBD1
clone size: .
J gene: TRBJ2-4
CDR3 DNA: TGTGCCAGCAGTGGCGGACAGGGGCTGGCCAAAAACATTCAGTACTTC
CDR3 protein: CASSGGQGLAKNIQYF

V gene: TRBV15
D gene: .
clone size: .
J gene: TRBJ2-1
CDR3 DNA: TGTGCCACCAGCAGAGTATACCAAGAGACCCAGTTCTTC
CDR3 protein: CATSRVYQETQFF

V gene: TRBV6-6
D gene: .
clone size: .
J gene: TRBJ2-1
CDR3 DNA: TGTGCCAGCAGTCTGCTAGCGATCCCCCACAATGAGCAGTTCTTC
CDR3 protein: CASSLLAIPHNEQFF

V gene: TRBV12-3/TRBV12-4
D gene: TRBD2
clone size: .
J gene: TRBJ2-2
CDR3 DNA: TGTGCCAGCAGCTCTAACCGGGGAGGGACGAACACCGGGGAGCTGTTTTTT
CDR3 protein: CASSSNRGGTNTGELFF

V gene: TRBV20-1
D gene: .
clone size: .
J gene: TRBJ1-2
CDR3 DNA: TGCAGTGCTAGAGAGGTCCTCGGTGGCTACACCTTC
CDR3 protein: CSAREVLGGYTF

V gene: TRBV20-1
D gene: .
clone size: .
J gene: TRBJ1-2
CDR3 DNA: TGCAGTGCTAGAGAGTTAACCGGGACACCCTATGGCTACACCTTC
CDR3 protein: CSARELTGTPYGYTF

V gene: TRBV3-1
D gene: .
clone size: .
J gene: TRBJ1-2
CDR3 DNA: TGTGCCAGCAGCCCGCGGACAGAAGTGGGGTATGGCTACACCTTC
CDR3 protein: CASSPRTEVGYGYTF

V gene: TRBV20-1
D gene: .
clone size: few
J gene: TRBJ2-3
CDR3 DNA: TGCAGTGCCGATCCCCTTTCGGGAGATACGCAGTATTTT
CDR3 protein: CSADPLSGDTQYF

V gene: TRBV6-5
D gene: .
clone size: few
J gene: TRBJ2-7
CDR3 DNA: TGTGCCAGCAGATCCCTCACCTACGAGCAGTACTTC
CDR3 protein: CASRSLTYEQYF

V gene: TRBV20-1
D gene: TRBD2
clone size: few
J gene: TRBJ2-4
CDR3 DNA: TGCAGTGCTAACGGACTAGCGGGACCTTTAGCCAAAAACATTCAGTACTTC
CDR3 protein: CSANGLAGPLAKNIQYF

V gene: TRBV12-3/TRBV12-4
D gene: .
clone size: .
J gene: TRBJ2-7
CDR3 DNA: TGTGCCAGCAGTCCCTCGTTTCTCCCGAGAGCCTACGAGCAGTACTTC
CDR3 protein: CASSPSFLPRAYEQYF

V gene: TRBV11-1
D gene: .
clone size: .
J gene: TRBJ2-7
CDR3 DNA: TGTGCCAGCAGCTCTCCCAAGTTGGGGACCCACGAGCAGTACTTC
CDR3 protein: CASSSPKLGTHEQYF

V gene: TRBV24-1
D gene: TRBD2
clone size: .
J gene: TRBJ2-2
CDR3 DNA: TGTGCCACCAGTCCGGGACTAGCGGGGTTGAACACCGGGGAGCTGTTTTTT
CDR3 protein: CATSPGLAGLNTGELFF

V gene: TRBV2
D gene: .
clone size: .
J gene: TRBJ2-5
CDR3 DNA: TGTGCCAGCAGACAAAGCTCGAAAGAGACCCAGTACTTC
CDR3 protein: CASRQSSKETQYF

V gene: TRBV20-1
D gene: .
clone size: .
J gene: TRBJ1-2
CDR3 DNA: TGCAGTGCTAGCGGAGGCACGTTAGCTAACTATGGCTACACCTTC
CDR3 protein: CSASGGTLANYGYTF

V gene: TRBV7-6
D gene: .
clone size: .
J gene: TRBJ2-7
CDR3 DNA: TGTGCCAGCAGCTTAGTGACCGCGACAGCTGGCTACGAGCAGTACTTC
CDR3 protein: CASSLVTATAGYEQYF

V gene: TRBV6-5
D gene: .
clone size: .
J gene: TRBJ2-1
CDR3 DNA: TGTGCCAGCAGTTACTCCTTAGGGCGGAATGAGCAGTTCTTC
CDR3 protein: CASSYSLGRNEQFF

V gene: TRBV2
D gene: .
clone size: .
J gene: TRBJ2-7
CDR3 DNA: TGTGCCATCCGCGGAGGCGGAACCTACGAGCAGTACTTC
CDR3 protein: CAIRGGGTYEQYF

V gene: TRBV6-4
D gene: .
clone size: .
J gene: TRBJ2-2
CDR3 DNA: TGTGCCAGCAAACCGGGGCCCTACACCGGGGAGCTGTTTTTT
CDR3 protein: CASKPGPYTGELFF